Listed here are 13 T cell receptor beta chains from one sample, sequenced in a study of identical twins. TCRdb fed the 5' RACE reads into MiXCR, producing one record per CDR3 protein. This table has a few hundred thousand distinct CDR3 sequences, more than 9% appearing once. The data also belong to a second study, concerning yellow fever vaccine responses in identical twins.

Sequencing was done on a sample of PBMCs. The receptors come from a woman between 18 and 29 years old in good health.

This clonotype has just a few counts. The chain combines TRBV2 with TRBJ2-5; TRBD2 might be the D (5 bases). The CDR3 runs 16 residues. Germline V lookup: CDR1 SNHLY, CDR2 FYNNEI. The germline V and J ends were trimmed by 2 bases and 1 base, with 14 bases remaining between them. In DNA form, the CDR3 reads TGTGCCAGCAGTGAATGGCTAGCAGAACCCCAAGAGACCCAGTACTTC. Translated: CASSEWLAEPQETQYF.

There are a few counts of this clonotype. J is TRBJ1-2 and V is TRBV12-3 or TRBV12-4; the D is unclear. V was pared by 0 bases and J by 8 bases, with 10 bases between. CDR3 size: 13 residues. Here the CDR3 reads CASSLAFGFGYTF. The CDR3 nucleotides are TGTGCCAGCAGTTTAGCGTTCGGGTTCGGCTACACCTTC.

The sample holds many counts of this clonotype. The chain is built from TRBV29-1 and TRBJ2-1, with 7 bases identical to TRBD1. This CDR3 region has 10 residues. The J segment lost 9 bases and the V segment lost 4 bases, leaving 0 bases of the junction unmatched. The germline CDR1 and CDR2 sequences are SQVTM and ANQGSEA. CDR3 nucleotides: TGCAGCGTTGCAGGGGGTGAGCAGTTCTTC. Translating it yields CSVAGGEQFF.

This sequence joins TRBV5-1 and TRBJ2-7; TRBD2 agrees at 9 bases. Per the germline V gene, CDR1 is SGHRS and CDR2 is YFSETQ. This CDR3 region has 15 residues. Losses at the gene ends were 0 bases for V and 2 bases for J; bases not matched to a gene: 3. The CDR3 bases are TGCGCCAGCAGCTTGGGACTAGCGGAACCCTACGAGCAGTACTTC. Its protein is CASSLGLAEPYEQYF.

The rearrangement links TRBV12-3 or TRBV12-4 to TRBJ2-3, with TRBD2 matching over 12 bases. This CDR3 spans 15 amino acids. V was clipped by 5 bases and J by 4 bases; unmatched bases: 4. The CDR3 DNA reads TGTGCCAGCAGTACAGGGACTAGCGGGTCAGATACGCAGTATTTT. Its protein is CASSTGTSGSDTQYF.

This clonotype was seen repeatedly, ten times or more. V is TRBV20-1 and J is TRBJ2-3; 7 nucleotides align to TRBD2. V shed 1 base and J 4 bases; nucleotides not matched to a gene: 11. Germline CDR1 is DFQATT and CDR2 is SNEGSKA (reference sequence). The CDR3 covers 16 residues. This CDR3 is CSARVAGEGPSDTQYF. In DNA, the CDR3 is TGCAGTGCTAGAGTCGCCGGGGAGGGTCCCTCAGATACGCAGTATTTT.

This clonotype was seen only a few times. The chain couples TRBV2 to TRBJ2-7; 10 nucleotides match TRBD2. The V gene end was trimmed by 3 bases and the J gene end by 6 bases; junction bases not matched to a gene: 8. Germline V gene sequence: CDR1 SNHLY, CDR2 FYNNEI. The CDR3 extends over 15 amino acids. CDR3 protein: CASSDPLAGVLEQYF. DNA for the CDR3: TGTGCCAGCAGTGATCCGCTAGCGGGAGTACTCGAGCAGTACTTC. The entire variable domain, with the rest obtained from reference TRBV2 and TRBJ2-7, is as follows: EPEVTQTPSHQVTQMGQEVILRCVPISNHLYFYWYRQILGQKVEFLVSFYNNEISEKSEIFDDQFSVERPDGSNFTLKIRSTKLEDSAMYFCASSDPLAGVLEQYFGPGTRLTVT.

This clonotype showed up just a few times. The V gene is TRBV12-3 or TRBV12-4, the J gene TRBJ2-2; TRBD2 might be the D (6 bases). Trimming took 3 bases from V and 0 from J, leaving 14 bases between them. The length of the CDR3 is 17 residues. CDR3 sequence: CASSFGLGGANTGELFF. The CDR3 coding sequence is TGTGCCAGCAGTTTTGGGTTGGGCGGGGCGAACACCGGGGAGCTGTTTTTT.

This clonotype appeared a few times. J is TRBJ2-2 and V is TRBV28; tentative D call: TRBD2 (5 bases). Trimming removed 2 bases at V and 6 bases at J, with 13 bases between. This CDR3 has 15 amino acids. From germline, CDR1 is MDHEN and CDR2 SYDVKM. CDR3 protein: CASSLVLVGAGELFF. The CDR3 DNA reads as TGTGCCAGCAGTTTAGTTTTAGTCGGGGCCGGGGAGCTGTTTTTT. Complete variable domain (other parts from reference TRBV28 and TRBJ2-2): DVKVTQSSRYLVKRTGEKVFLECVQDMDHENMFWYRQDPGLGLRLIYFSYDVKMKEKGDIPEGYSVSREKKERFSLILESASTNQTSMYLCASSLVLVGAGELFFGEGSRLTVL.

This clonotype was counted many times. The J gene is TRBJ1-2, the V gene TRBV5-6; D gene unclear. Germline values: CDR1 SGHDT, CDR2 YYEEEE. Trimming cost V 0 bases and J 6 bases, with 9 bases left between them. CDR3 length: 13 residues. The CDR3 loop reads CASSLVGKHGYTF. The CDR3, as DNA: TGTGCCAGCAGCTTGGTGGGGAAGCATGGCTACACCTTC. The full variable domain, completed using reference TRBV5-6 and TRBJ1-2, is DAGVTQSPTHLIKTRGQQVTLRCSPKSGHDTVSWYQQALGQGPQFIFQYYEEEERQRGNFPDRFSGHQFPNYSSELNVNALLLGDSALYLCASSLVGKHGYTFGSGTRLTVV.

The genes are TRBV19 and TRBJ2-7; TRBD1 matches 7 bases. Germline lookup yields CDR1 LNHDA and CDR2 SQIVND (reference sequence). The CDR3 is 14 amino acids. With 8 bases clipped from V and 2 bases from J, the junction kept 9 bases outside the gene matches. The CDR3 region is CASRQTGQPYEQYF. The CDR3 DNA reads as TGTGCCAGTCGCCAAACGGGACAGCCCTACGAGCAGTACTTC.

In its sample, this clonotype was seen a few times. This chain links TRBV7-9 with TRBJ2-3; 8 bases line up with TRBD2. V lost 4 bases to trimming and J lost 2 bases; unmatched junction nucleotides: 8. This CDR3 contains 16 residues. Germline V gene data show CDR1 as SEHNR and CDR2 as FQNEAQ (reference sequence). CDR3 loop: CASSSSGRRSTDTQYF. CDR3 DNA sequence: TGTGCCAGCAGCTCCAGCGGGAGAAGGTCCACAGATACGCAGTATTTT.

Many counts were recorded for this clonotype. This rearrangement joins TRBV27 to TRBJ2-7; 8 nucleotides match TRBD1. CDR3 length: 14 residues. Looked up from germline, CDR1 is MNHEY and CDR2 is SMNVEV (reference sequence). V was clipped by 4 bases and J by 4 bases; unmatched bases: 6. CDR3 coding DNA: TGTGCCAGCAGTTACCGGGACAGGTTTTACGAGCAGTACTTC. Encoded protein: CASSYRDRFYEQYF.